Listed below are T cell receptor beta chains from one sample, sequenced in a study of T cell responses to AZD1222 COVID-19 vaccine. The repertoire was sequenced with immunoSEQ multiplex PCR; TCRdb's copy has only in-frame clones and lacks some. The table has 90,000 to 130,000 clones, about 82% seen once. The sample consisted of peripheral blood, taken on day 0 of AZD1222 vaccination. The receptors stem from an adult in good health. Each CDR3 is given with its conserved first and last residue. A D gene is named only where the DNA matches it firmly. Clone size, where shown, is once, few, many, or a class for clones that have expanded.

size: NA
D: NA
J: TRBJ1-1
V: TRBV25-1
CDR3: CASSDDSRNTEAFF
DNA: TGTGCCAGCAGTGATGACAGTCGGAACACTGAAGCTTTCTTT

size: NA
D: NA
J: TRBJ1-6
V: TRBV30
CDR3: CAWSSGGSNSPLHF
DNA: TGTGCCTGGAGTAGCGGAGGTAGTAATTCACCCCTCCACTTT

size: once
D: NA
J: TRBJ1-5
V: TRBV19
CDR3: CASSILLGGNQPQHF
DNA: TGTGCCAGTAGTATTCTTTTAGGGGGAAATCAGCCCCAGCATTTT

size: NA
D: NA
J: TRBJ1-2
V: TRBV6-1
CDR3: CASSELGRLGYGYTF
DNA: TGTGCCAGCAGTGAATTGGGACGTTTAGGCTATGGCTACACCTTC

size: NA
D: NA
J: TRBJ2-5
V: TRBV24-1
CDR3: CATSDSGEVQETQYF
DNA: TGTGCCACCAGTGATTCCGGGGAGGTACAAGAGACCCAGTACTTC

size: NA
D: NA
J: TRBJ1-4
V: TRBV27
CDR3: CASSSPSEKLFF
DNA: TGTGCCAGCAGTAGCCCCTCGGAAAAACTGTTTTTT

size: NA
D: TRBD1
J: TRBJ1-2
V: TRBV14
CDR3: CASSQGRGQGSPARGYTF
DNA: TGTGCCAGCAGCCAAGGGAGGGGACAGGGGAGTCCGGCGCGTGGCTACACCTTC

size: few
D: TRBD2
J: TRBJ2-3
V: TRBV9
CDR3: CASRSGGPTDTQYF
DNA: TGTGCCAGCAGGAGCGGGGGGCCCACAGATACGCAGTATTTT

size: NA
D: NA
J: TRBJ2-3
V: TRBV5-5
CDR3: CASSLVGFSTDTQYF
DNA: TGTGCCAGCAGCTTGGTGGGATTTAGCACAGATACGCAGTATTTT

size: NA
D: NA
J: TRBJ1-5
V: TRBV15
CDR3: CATSREGNQPQHF
DNA: TGTGCCACCAGCAGAGAGGGTAATCAGCCCCAGCATTTT

size: NA
D: NA
J: TRBJ1-5
V: TRBV28
CDR3: CASSLQFQPQHF
DNA: TGTGCCAGCAGTTTACAGTTTCAGCCCCAGCATTTT

size: NA
D: TRBD1
J: TRBJ1-3
V: TRBV5-1
CDR3: CASSLYRQGRGNTIYF
DNA: TGCGCCAGCAGCCTGTACCGACAGGGGCGCGGAAACACCATATATTTT

size: NA
D: NA
J: TRBJ2-7
V: TRBV6-2/TRBV6-3
CDR3: CASSSLGGSYEQYF
DNA: TGTGCCAGCAGTTCCCTCGGGGGCTCCTACGAGCAGTACTTC

size: NA
D: NA
J: TRBJ2-7
V: TRBV6-1
CDR3: CASSETGHSSYEQYF
DNA: TGTGCCAGCAGTGAGACGGGACACAGCTCCTACGAGCAGTACTTC

size: NA
D: NA
J: TRBJ1-1
V: TRBV4-2
CDR3: CASSQDRASYEAFF
DNA: TGTGCCAGCAGCCAAGATAGGGCCAGCTATGAAGCTTTCTTT

size: NA
D: TRBD1
J: TRBJ1-2
V: TRBV7-8
CDR3: CASSQSRRTGVYGYTF
DNA: TGTGCCAGCAGTCAATCACGGAGGACAGGGGTTTATGGCTACACCTTC

size: NA
D: TRBD2
J: TRBJ2-5
V: TRBV9
CDR3: CASSGASGTQETQYF
DNA: TGTGCCAGCAGCGGCGCTAGCGGGACCCAAGAGACCCAGTACTTC

size: NA
D: TRBD1
J: TRBJ1-4
V: TRBV5-1
CDR3: CASSSGGRNEKLFF
DNA: TGCGCCAGCAGTTCAGGGGGGCGAAATGAAAAACTGTTTTTT

size: NA
D: NA
J: TRBJ2-5
V: TRBV7-9
CDR3: CASSSSPFGGETQYF
DNA: TGTGCCAGCAGCTCGAGTCCCTTTGGGGGGGAGACCCAGTACTTC

size: NA
D: TRBD1
J: TRBJ2-7
V: TRBV9
CDR3: CASSKGQGNYEQYF
DNA: TGTGCCAGCAGCAAGGGACAGGGTAACTACGAGCAGTACTTC

size: NA
D: NA
J: TRBJ2-1
V: TRBV20-1
CDR3: CSARDYEQFF
DNA: TGCAGTGCTAGGGACTACGAGCAGTTCTTC

size: NA
D: NA
J: TRBJ1-1
V: TRBV10-1
CDR3: CASSPPDPNTEAFF
DNA: TGCGCCAGCAGTCCCCCGGACCCAAACACTGAAGCTTTCTTT

size: NA
D: TRBD1
J: TRBJ1-5
V: TRBV19
CDR3: CASRDRGDQPQHF
DNA: TGTGCCAGCAGGGACAGGGGGGATCAGCCCCAGCATTTT

size: NA
D: TRBD2
J: TRBJ2-5
V: TRBV5-1
CDR3: CASSLGTSGGPETQYF
DNA: TGCGCCAGCAGCTTAGGGACTAGCGGGGGGCCAGAGACCCAGTACTTC

size: NA
D: TRBD1
J: TRBJ2-7
V: TRBV28
CDR3: CASSPSGQANYEQYF
DNA: TGTGCCAGCAGTCCCTCGGGACAGGCGAACTACGAGCAGTACTTC

size: once
D: NA
J: TRBJ1-3
V: TRBV2
CDR3: CASSLTITGNTIYF
DNA: TGTGCCAGCAGTCTGACAATAACTGGAAACACCATATATTTT

size: NA
D: NA
J: TRBJ2-7
V: TRBV5-1
CDR3: CASSLEGGQYF
DNA: TGCGCCAGCAGCTTGGAGGGTGGGCAGTACTTC

size: NA
D: NA
J: TRBJ1-6
V: TRBV28
CDR3: CASSLRGFLSNSPLHF
DNA: TGTGCCAGCAGTCTTAGGGGTTTTCTCTCTAATTCACCCCTCCACTTT

size: few
D: TRBD2
J: TRBJ2-7
V: TRBV11-3
CDR3: CASSPGGGRSYEQYF
DNA: TGTGCCAGCAGCCCCGGGGGGGGCCGATCCTACGAGCAGTACTTC

size: NA
D: NA
J: TRBJ2-6
V: TRBV28
CDR3: CASSFTGSGANVLTF
DNA: TGTGCCAGCAGTTTCACAGGCTCTGGGGCCAACGTCCTGACTTTC

size: NA
D: TRBD2
J: TRBJ2-3
V: TRBV7-9
CDR3: CASSLAGANTDTQYF
DNA: TGTGCCAGCAGTCTAGCGGGGGCGAACACAGATACGCAGTATTTT

size: NA
D: NA
J: TRBJ1-1
V: TRBV18
CDR3: CASSPRTDDEAFF
DNA: TGTGCCAGCTCACCCCGGACAGACGATGAAGCTTTCTTT

size: once
D: NA
J: TRBJ1-4
V: TRBV28
CDR3: CASSLSGGTQGKLFF
DNA: TGTGCCAGCAGTTTATCGGGGGGCACCCAGGGAAAACTGTTTTTT

size: few
D: NA
J: TRBJ2-7
V: TRBV11-1
CDR3: CASGVSSYEQYF
DNA: TGTGCCAGTGGGGTTTCGAGCTACGAGCAGTACTTC

size: NA
D: NA
J: TRBJ2-7
V: TRBV27
CDR3: CASSSGQVLSYEQYF
DNA: TGTGCCAGCAGTTCGGGACAAGTCCTCTCCTACGAGCAGTACTTC

size: NA
D: TRBD1
J: TRBJ2-5
V: TRBV11-3
CDR3: CASSLGGQTTETQYF
DNA: TGTGCCAGCAGCTTAGGGGGACAGACTACAGAGACCCAGTACTTC

size: once
D: NA
J: TRBJ2-1
V: TRBV12-2
CDR3: CASRFFQPKRIDYNEQFF
DNA: TGTGCAAGTCGCTTTTTTCAACCCAAGCGGATAGACTACAATGAGCAGTTCTTC

size: NA
D: NA
J: TRBJ1-5
V: TRBV5-1
CDR3: CASSAGTDSNQPQHF
DNA: TGCGCCAGCAGCGCGGGGACGGATAGCAATCAGCCCCAGCATTTT

size: NA
D: NA
J: TRBJ1-4
V: TRBV30
CDR3: CAWSTGATNEKLFF
DNA: TGTGCCTGGAGCACAGGAGCAACTAATGAAAAACTGTTTTTT

size: NA
D: NA
J: TRBJ1-4
V: TRBV12-3/TRBV12-4
CDR3: CASSLSPPGKLFF
DNA: TGTGCCAGCAGTTTATCCCCGCCTGGGAAACTGTTTTTT

size: NA
D: NA
J: TRBJ2-3
V: TRBV6-5
CDR3: CASNIQSTDTQYF
DNA: TGTGCCAGCAATATACAGAGCACAGATACGCAGTATTTT

size: NA
D: NA
J: TRBJ1-2
V: TRBV29-1
CDR3: CSVRRSTMGYTF
DNA: TGCAGCGTTCGAAGGTCGACCATGGGCTACACCTTC

size: NA
D: NA
J: TRBJ1-1
V: TRBV19
CDR3: CANSPSDRIVNTEAFF
DNA: TGTGCCAATAGTCCAAGTGACAGGATAGTGAACACTGAAGCTTTCTTT

size: NA
D: NA
J: TRBJ1-2
V: TRBV28
CDR3: CASSPLGANYGYTF
DNA: TGTGCCAGCAGTCCCCTGGGGGCTAACTATGGCTACACCTTC

size: NA
D: NA
J: TRBJ2-7
V: TRBV19
CDR3: CASSPTLLLSGPYEQYF
DNA: TGTGCCAGTAGCCCGACACTACTCCTTAGTGGGCCCTACGAGCAGTACTTC

size: NA
D: TRBD1
J: TRBJ1-1
V: TRBV7-8
CDR3: CASSQTEGAGDTEAFF
DNA: TGTGCCAGCAGTCAAACCGAGGGGGCCGGGGACACTGAAGCTTTCTTT

size: NA
D: NA
J: TRBJ1-3
V: TRBV28
CDR3: CASLTQVGSGNTIYF
DNA: TGTGCCAGCCTAACCCAGGTTGGCTCTGGAAACACCATATATTTT

size: NA
D: NA
J: TRBJ1-6
V: TRBV7-2
CDR3: CASSLQGTENNSPLHF
DNA: TGTGCCAGCAGCTTACAGGGCACAGAAAATAATTCACCCCTCCACTTT

size: NA
D: NA
J: TRBJ1-2
V: TRBV7-9
CDR3: CASSLVLAGSSYTF
DNA: TGTGCCAGCAGCTTAGTATTAGCAGGCTCGAGCTACACCTTC

size: NA
D: TRBD2
J: TRBJ2-2
V: TRBV9
CDR3: CASSVSGDTGELFF
DNA: TGTGCCAGCAGCGTAAGCGGGGACACCGGGGAGCTGTTTTTT

size: once
D: TRBD1
J: TRBJ2-5
V: TRBV28
CDR3: CASRDGQGLETQYF
DNA: TGTGCCAGCAGGGACGGACAGGGACTTGAGACCCAGTACTTC

size: NA
D: NA
J: TRBJ1-4
V: TRBV7-8
CDR3: CASRLGRVHNEKLFF
DNA: TGTGCCAGCAGGTTGGGGCGGGTCCATAATGAAAAACTGTTTTTT

size: NA
D: TRBD1
J: TRBJ1-2
V: TRBV19
CDR3: CASSPPGGLTF
DNA: TGTGCCAGTAGTCCCCCAGGGGGCTTAACCTTC